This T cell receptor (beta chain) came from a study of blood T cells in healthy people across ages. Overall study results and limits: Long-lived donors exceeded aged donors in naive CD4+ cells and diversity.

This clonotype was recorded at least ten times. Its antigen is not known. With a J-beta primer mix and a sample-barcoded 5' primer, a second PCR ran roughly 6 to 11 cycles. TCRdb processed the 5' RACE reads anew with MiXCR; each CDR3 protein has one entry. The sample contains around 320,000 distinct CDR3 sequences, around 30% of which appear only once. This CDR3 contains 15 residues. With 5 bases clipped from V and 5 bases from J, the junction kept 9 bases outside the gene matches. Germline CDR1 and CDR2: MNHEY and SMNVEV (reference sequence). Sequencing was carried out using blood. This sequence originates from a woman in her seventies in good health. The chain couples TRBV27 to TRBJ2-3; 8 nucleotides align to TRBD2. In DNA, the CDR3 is TGTGCCAGCAGTCCCCTCGGGACTAGAGTAGATACGCAGTATTTT. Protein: CASSPLGTRVDTQYF.